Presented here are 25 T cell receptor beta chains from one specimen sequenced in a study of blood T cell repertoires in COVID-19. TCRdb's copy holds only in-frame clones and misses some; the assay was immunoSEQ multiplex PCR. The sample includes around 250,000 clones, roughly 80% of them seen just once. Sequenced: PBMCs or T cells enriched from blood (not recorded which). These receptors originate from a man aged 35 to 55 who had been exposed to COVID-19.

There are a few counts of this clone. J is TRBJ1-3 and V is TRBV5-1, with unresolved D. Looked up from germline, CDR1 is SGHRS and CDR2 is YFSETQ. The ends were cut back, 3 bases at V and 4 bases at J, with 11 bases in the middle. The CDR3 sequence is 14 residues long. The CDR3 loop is CASSSPKEGNTIYF. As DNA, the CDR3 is TGCGCCAGCAGCTCGCCTAAGGAGGGAAACACCATATATTTT. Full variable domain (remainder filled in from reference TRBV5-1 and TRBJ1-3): KAGVTQTPRYLIKTRGQQVTLSCSPISGHRSVSWYQQTPGQGLQFLFEYFSETQRNKGNFPGRFSGRQFSNSRSEMNVSTLELGDSALYLCASSSPKEGNTIYFGEGSWLTVV.

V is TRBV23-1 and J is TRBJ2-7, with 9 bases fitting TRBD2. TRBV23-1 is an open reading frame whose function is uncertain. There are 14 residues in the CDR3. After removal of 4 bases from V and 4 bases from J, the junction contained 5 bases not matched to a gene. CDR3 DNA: TGCGCCAGCAGTCGGCCGGGACTAGCATACGAGCAGTACTTC. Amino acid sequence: CASSRPGLAYEQYF.

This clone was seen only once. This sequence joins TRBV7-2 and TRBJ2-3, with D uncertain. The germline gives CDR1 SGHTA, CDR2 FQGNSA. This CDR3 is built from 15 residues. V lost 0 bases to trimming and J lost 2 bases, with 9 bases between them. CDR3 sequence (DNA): TGTGCCAGCAGCTTAGCACGGGTCAACACAGATACGCAGTATTTT. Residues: CASSLARVNTDTQYF. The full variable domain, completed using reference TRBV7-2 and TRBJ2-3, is GAGVSQSPSNKVTEKGKDVELRCDPISGHTALYWYRQSLGQGLEFLIYFQGNSAPDKSGLPSDRFSAERTGGSVSTLTIQRTQQEDSAVYLCASSLARVNTDTQYFGPGTRLTVL.

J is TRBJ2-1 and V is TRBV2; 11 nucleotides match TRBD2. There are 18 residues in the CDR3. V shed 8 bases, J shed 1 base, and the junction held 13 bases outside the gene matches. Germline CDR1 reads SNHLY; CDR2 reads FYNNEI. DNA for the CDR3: TGTGCCAGCTTTAGGCTAGCGGGAGGCGGGGGATCCTACAATGAGCAGTTCTTC. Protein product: CASFRLAGGGGSYNEQFF.

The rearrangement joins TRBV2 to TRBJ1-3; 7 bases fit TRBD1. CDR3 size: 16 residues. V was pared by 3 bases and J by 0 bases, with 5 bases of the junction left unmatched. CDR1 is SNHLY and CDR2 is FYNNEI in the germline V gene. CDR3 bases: TGTGCCAGCAGTGATGGAAACAGGGGCTCTGGAAACACCATATATTTT. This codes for CASSDGNRGSGNTIYF.

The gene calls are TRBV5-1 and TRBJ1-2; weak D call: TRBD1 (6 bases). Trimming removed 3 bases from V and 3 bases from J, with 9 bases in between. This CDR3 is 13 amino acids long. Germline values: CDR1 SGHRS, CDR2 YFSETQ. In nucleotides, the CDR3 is TGCGCCAGCAGCTCGACAGGCGACTATGGCTACACCTTC. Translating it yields CASSSTGDYGYTF. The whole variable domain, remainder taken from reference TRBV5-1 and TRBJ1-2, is KAGVTQTPRYLIKTRGQQVTLSCSPISGHRSVSWYQQTPGQGLQFLFEYFSETQRNKGNFPGRFSGRQFSNSRSEMNVSTLELGDSALYLCASSSTGDYGYTFGSGTRLTVV.

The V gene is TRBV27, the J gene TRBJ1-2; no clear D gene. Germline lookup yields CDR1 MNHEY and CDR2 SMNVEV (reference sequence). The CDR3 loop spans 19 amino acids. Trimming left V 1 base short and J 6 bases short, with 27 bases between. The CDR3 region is CASSLFAPSYMIRTDGYTF. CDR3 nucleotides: TGTGCCAGCAGTTTATTCGCACCGAGTTACATGATAAGGACTGATGGCTACACCTTC.

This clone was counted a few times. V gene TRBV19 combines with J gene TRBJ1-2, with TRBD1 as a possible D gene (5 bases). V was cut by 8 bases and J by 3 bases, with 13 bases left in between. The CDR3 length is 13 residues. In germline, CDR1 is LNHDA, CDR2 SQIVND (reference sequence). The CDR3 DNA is TGTGCCAGTTCCTCCACGGGGGACTATGGCTACACCTTC. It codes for CASSSTGDYGYTF. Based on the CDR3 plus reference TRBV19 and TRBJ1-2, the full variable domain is DGGITQSPKYLFRKEGQNVTLSCEQNLNHDAMYWYRQDPGQGLRLIYYSQIVNDFQKGDIAEGYSVSREKKESFPLTVTSAQKNPTAFYLCASSSTGDYGYTFGSGTRLTVV.

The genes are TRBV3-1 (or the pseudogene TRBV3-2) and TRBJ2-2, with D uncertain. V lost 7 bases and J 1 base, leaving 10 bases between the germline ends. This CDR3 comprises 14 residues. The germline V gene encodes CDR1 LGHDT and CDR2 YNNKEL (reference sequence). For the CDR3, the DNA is TGTGCCAGCACCAACCCGGGGAACACCGGGGAGCTGTTTTTT. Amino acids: CASTNPGNTGELFF.

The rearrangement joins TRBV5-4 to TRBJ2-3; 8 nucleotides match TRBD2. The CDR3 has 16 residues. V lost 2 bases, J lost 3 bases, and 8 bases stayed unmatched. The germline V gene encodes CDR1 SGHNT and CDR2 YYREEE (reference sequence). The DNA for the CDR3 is TGTGCCAGCAGCTTCGGATGGAGCGGGAGAACAGATACGCAGTATTTT. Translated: CASSFGWSGRTDTQYF.

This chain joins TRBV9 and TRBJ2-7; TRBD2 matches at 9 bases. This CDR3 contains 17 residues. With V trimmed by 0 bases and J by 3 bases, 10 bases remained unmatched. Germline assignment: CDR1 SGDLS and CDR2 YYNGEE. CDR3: CASSVVVSGLARYEQYF. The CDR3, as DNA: TGTGCCAGCAGCGTAGTTGTATCGGGACTAGCACGCTACGAGCAGTACTTC.

The CDR3 nucleotides read TGTGCCAGCAGCTTGTTTGGTGCGGTGCTCAACACTGAAGCTTTCTTT. It specifies CASSLFGAVLNTEAFF. The chain recombines TRBV5-4 with TRBJ1-1; D gene ambiguous. There are 16 residues in the CDR3. Per the germline V gene, CDR1 is SGHNT and CDR2 is YYREEE (reference sequence). Deletions cut 1 base from V and 2 bases from J, with 15 bases between.

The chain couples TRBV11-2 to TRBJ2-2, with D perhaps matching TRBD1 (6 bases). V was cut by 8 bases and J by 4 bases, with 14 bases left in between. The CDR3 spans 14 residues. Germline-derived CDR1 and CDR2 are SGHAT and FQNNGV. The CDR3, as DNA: TGTGCCAGCCGACGGGACACCGGCACCGGGGAGCTGTTTTTT. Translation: CASRRDTGTGELFF. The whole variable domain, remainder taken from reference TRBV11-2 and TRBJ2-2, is EAGVAQSPRYKIIEKRQSVAFWCNPISGHATLYWYQQILGQGPKLLIQFQNNGVVDDSQLPKDRFSAERLKGVDSTLKIQPAKLEDSAVYLCASRRDTGTGELFFGEGSRLTVL.

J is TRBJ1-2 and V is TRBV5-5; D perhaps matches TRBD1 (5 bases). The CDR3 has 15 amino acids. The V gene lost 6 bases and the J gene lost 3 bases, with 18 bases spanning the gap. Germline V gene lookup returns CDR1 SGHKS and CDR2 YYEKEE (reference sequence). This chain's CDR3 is CASTPGGGDDYGYTF. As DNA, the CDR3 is TGTGCCAGCACCCCTGGGGGAGGGGATGACTATGGCTACACCTTC.

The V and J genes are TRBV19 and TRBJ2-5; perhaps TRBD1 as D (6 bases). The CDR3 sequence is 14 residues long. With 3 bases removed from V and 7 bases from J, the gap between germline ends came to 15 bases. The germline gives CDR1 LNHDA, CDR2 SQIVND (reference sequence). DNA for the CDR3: TGTGCCAGTAGTATTGGGGGTTTAGGGGGGACCCAGTACTTC. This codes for CASSIGGLGGTQYF.

Here the CDR3 reads CAWTRIYNSPLHF. CDR3 nucleotide sequence: TGTGCCTGGACGAGGATCTATAATTCACCCCTCCACTTT. J is TRBJ1-6 and V is TRBV30; no reliable D call. The V gene's germline CDR1 is GTSNPN and CDR2 SVGIG (reference sequence). This CDR3 has 13 residues. Deletions cut 4 bases from V and 3 bases from J, with 7 bases between. The full variable domain, rest sourced from reference TRBV30 and TRBJ1-6, is SQTIHQWPATLVQPVGSPLSLECTVEGTSNPNLYWYRQAAGRGLQLLFYSVGIGQISSEVPQNLSASRPQDRQFILSSKKLLLSDSGFYLCAWTRIYNSPLHFGNGTRLTVT.

This CDR3 is CASSFGLGQGNYEQYF. DNA of the CDR3: TGTGCCAGCAGTTTTGGTCTCGGTCAGGGGAACTACGAGCAGTACTTC. The V call is TRBV28, the J call TRBJ2-7; D is possibly TRBD1 (6 bases). Germline loops: CDR1 MDHEN, CDR2 SYDVKM. The CDR3 length is 16 residues. The germline V and J ends were trimmed by 3 bases and 3 bases, with 18 bases remaining between them.

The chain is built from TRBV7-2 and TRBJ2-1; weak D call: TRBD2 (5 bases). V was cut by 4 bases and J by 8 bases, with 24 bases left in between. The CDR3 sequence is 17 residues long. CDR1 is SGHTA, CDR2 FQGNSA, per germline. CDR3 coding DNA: TGTGCCAGCAGCTCAATAGTCTCCACATCAGCGAGGGATGAGCAGTTCTTC. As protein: CASSSIVSTSARDEQFF.

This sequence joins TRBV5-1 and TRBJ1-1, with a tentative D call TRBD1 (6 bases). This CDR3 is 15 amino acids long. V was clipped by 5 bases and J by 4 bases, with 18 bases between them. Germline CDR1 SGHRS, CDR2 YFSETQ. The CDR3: CASRAHTGWSTEAFF. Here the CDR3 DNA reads TGCGCCAGCAGAGCTCATACAGGGTGGAGCACTGAAGCTTTCTTT.

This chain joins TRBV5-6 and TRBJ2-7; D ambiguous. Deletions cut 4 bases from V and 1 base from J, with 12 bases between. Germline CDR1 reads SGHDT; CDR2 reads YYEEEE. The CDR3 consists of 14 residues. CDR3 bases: TGTGCCAGCAGCCGTCCCGGCGGATCCTACGAGCAGTACTTC. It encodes CASSRPGGSYEQYF.

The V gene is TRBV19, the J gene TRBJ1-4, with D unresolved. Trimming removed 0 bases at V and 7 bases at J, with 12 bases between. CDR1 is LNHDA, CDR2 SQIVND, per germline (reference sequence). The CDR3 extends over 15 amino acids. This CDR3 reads CASSIDPWSREKLFF. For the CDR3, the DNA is TGTGCCAGTAGTATAGATCCGTGGAGTCGTGAAAAACTGTTTTTT. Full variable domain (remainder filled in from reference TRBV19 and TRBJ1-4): DGGITQSPKYLFRKEGQNVTLSCEQNLNHDAMYWYRQDPGQGLRLIYYSQIVNDFQKGDIAEGYSVSREKKESFPLTVTSAQKNPTAFYLCASSIDPWSREKLFFGSGTQLSVL.

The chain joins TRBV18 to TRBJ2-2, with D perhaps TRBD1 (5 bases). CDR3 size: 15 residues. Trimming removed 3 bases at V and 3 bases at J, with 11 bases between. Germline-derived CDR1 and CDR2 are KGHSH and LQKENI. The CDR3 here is CASSPSAGYTGELFF. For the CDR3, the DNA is TGTGCCAGCTCACCGAGTGCAGGGTACACCGGGGAGCTGTTTTTT.

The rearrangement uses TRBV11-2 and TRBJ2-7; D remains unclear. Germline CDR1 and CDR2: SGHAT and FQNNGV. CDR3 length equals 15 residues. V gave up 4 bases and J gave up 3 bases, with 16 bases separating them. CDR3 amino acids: CASSSMERNVYEQYF. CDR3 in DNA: TGTGCCAGCAGCTCGATGGAGAGGAATGTCTACGAGCAGTACTTC.

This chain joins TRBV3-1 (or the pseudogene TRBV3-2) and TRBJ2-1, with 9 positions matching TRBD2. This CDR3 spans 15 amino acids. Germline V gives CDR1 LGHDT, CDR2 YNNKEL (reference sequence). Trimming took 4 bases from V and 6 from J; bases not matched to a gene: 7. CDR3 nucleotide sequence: TGTGCCAGCAGCCTTAGTAGCGGGAGCTTCAATGAGCAGTTCTTC. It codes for CASSLSSGSFNEQFF.

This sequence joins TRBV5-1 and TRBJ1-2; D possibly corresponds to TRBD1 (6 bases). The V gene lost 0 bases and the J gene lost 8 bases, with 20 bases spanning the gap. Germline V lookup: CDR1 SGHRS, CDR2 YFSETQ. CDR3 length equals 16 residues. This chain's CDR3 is CASSLAEAGALQGYTF. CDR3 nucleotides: TGCGCCAGCAGCTTGGCCGAGGCAGGGGCCCTCCAGGGCTACACCTTC.